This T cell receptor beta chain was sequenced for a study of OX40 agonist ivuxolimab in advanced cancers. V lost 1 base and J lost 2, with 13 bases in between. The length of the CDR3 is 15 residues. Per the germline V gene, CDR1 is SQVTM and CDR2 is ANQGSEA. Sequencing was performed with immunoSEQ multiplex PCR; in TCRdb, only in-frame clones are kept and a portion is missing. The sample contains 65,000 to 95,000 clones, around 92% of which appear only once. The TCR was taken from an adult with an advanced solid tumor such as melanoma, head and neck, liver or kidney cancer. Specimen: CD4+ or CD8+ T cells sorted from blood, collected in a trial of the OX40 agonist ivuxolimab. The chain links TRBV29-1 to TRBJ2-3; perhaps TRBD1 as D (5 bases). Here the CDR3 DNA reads TGCAGCGTTGAAGTAATGGGGCTTCTCACAGATACGCAGTATTTT. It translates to CSVEVMGLLTDTQYF.